Below, 25 T cell receptor beta chains from the same sample are listed, as sequenced in a study of human T cells and chemical hapten exposure. This sample's time point: patch test 1, 2 weeks after DPC sensitization. Documented treatment: therapeutic diphenylcyclopropenone sensitization with weekly scalp DPC. TCRdb re-analysed the RACE reads in MiXCR, keeping a single row per CDR3 protein. Of 350,000 or so distinct CDR3 sequences listed, roughly 6.9% were seen once; the top ten hold approximately 8%. The sequencing here drew on whole blood, taken in connection with sensitization to the hapten diphenylcyclopropenone (DPC). These receptors were collected from a woman between 18 and 30 years old with alopecia areata. Some clones in this sample may be carry-over from other donors' samples.

This clonotype was detected many times. The chain couples TRBV7-9 to TRBJ2-3, with 10 bases that match TRBD2. The CDR3 length is 15 residues. Germline CDR1 SEHNR, CDR2 FQNEAQ (reference sequence). V trimming: 6 bases; J trimming: 4 bases; junction bases outside the gene matches: 7. The CDR3 DNA reads as TGTGCCAGCAGAATTCAGCGGGGGGGCCCAGATACGCAGTATTTT. Its translation is CASRIQRGGPDTQYF.

This clonotype has at least ten counts. This chain uses TRBV4-1 with TRBJ2-1; 11 positions match TRBD2. There are 16 residues in the CDR3. CDR1 is MGHRA, CDR2 YSYEKL, per germline. The V segment lost 0 bases and the J segment 14 bases; nucleotides outside the gene matches: 12. Here the CDR3 DNA reads TGCGCCAGCAGCCAAGATGTAGCGGGGGGGCTCGGATATAAGTTCTTC. It yields the protein CASSQDVAGGLGYKFF.

There are a few counts of this clonotype. The rearrangement joins TRBV13 to TRBJ2-3; 9 bases are shared with TRBD2. The junction had 4 bases not matched to a gene; V was cut back by 5 bases and J by 4 bases. Germline values: CDR1 PRHDT, CDR2 FYEKMQ (reference sequence). The CDR3 runs 14 residues. DNA for the CDR3: TGTGCCAGCAGCCGCGGGAGGGCCCCAGATACGCAGTATTTT. It is translated as CASSRGRAPDTQYF.

Details on this clonotype: A much more abundant neighbour one base away suggests this may be a read error. The chain has TRBV6-5 and TRBJ2-2; D possibly corresponds to TRBD1 (5 bases). Deletions cut 4 bases from V and 3 bases from J, with 12 bases between. The CDR3 runs to 15 residues. Germline CDR1 MNHEY, CDR2 SVGAGI. This CDR3 reads CASSWTLRDTGELFF. In DNA form, the CDR3 reads TGTGCCAGCAGTTGGACACTCCGAGACACCGGGGAGCTGTTTTTT.

Only a few counts were recorded for this clonotype. The CDR3 coding sequence is TGTGCCAGCAGCTTAGTAGCGCAGGGGGAAGAGACCCAGTACTTC. It yields the protein CASSLVAQGEETQYF. The rearrangement joins TRBV7-9 to TRBJ2-5; 7 nucleotides align to TRBD1. The CDR3 length is 15 residues. Per germline, CDR1 SEHNR and CDR2 FQNEAQ (reference sequence). V dropped 1 base and J dropped 3; count of bases not matched to a gene: 5.

A few counts support this clonotype. The gene calls are TRBV12-3 or TRBV12-4 and TRBJ1-2; weak D call: TRBD1 (5 bases). Deletions cut 5 bases from V and 8 bases from J, with 15 bases between. This CDR3 region has 13 residues. CDR3 residues: CASSQGDVRGYTF. The DNA for the CDR3 is TGTGCCAGCAGTCAGGGTGATGTGAGAGGCTACACCTTC.

At least ten counts were recorded for this clonotype. This sequence joins TRBV28 and TRBJ2-6, with 7 bases identical to TRBD1. J gave up 1 base and V 3 bases, and 6 bases lay outside the gene matches. CDR1 is MDHEN and CDR2 is SYDVKM in the germline V gene. The CDR3 length is 17 residues. The CDR3, as DNA: TGTGCCAGCAGTTTCATGAGACAGGGATCTGGGGCCAACGTCCTGACTTTC. This codes for CASSFMRQGSGANVLTF.

This rearrangement joins TRBV4-3 to TRBJ1-1; tentative D call: TRBD1 (6 bases). CDR1 is LGHNA and CDR2 is YSLEER in the germline V gene. This CDR3 spans 16 amino acids. Trimming removed 0 bases at V and 0 bases at J, with 11 bases between. The CDR3 DNA sequence: TGCGCCAGCAGCCAAGACAGGGGAAATATGAACACTGAAGCTTTCTTT. Translation: CASSQDRGNMNTEAFF.

The V gene is TRBV7-2, the J gene TRBJ1-4; TRBD1 aligns across 10 bases. V shed 5 bases, J shed 8 bases, and the junction held 5 bases outside the gene matches. This CDR3 comprises 14 residues. The germline V gene encodes CDR1 SGHTA and CDR2 FQGNSA. This CDR3 is CASSLDRGREKLFF. The DNA of the CDR3 is TGTGCCAGCAGCCTCGACAGGGGGCGCGAAAAACTGTTTTTT.

The chain combines TRBV18 with TRBJ1-4; a possible D gene is TRBD1 (5 bases). There are 15 residues in the CDR3. Trimming left V 4 bases short and J 2 bases short, with 11 bases between. Germline assignment: CDR1 KGHSH and CDR2 LQKENI. CDR3 region: CASSREQGTNEKLFF. For the CDR3, the DNA is TGTGCCAGCTCACGGGAGCAGGGCACTAATGAAAAACTGTTTTTT.

The chain uses TRBV5-6 and TRBJ1-5; 9 bases map to TRBD1. From germline, CDR1 is SGHDT and CDR2 YYEEEE. V was clipped by 4 bases and J by 5 bases; unmatched bases: 7. CDR3 length: 15 amino acids. CDR3 residues: CASSRTTGGYQPQHF. The CDR3 region has the DNA TGTGCCAGCAGCCGAACTACAGGGGGCTATCAGCCCCAGCATTTT. Full variable domain (outside the CDR3, taken from reference TRBV5-6 and TRBJ1-5): DAGVTQSPTHLIKTRGQQVTLRCSPKSGHDTVSWYQQALGQGPQFIFQYYEEEERQRGNFPDRFSGHQFPNYSSELNVNALLLGDSALYLCASSRTTGGYQPQHFGDGTRLSIL.

This clonotype occurred a few times. The chain carries TRBV6-2 or TRBV6-3 and TRBJ2-7; a weak D match, TRBD2 (5 bases). Per germline, CDR1 MNHEY and CDR2 SVGEGT. V was pared by 7 bases and J by 6 bases, with 16 bases between. The CDR3 is 13 amino acids. Written as DNA, the CDR3 is TGTGCCAGCACCCCATCATACGGAGGCGAGCAGTACTTC. Encoded protein: CASTPSYGGEQYF.

The chain links TRBV7-9 to TRBJ2-7; TRBD1 matches 8 bases. Trimming at V came to 3 bases and at J to 7 bases, leaving 8 bases not matched to a gene. Germline CDR1 SEHNR, CDR2 FQNEAQ (reference sequence). The CDR3 sequence is 14 residues long. CDR3 nucleotide sequence: TGTGCCAGCAGCTTGACAGGGGTGCGGGATGAGCAGTACTTC. This translates into CASSLTGVRDEQYF.

This clonotype has a count of ten or more. The chain couples TRBV5-6 to TRBJ2-5; 14 bases fit TRBD2. CDR1 and CDR2 from the germline V gene are SGHDT and YYEEEE. The CDR3 contains 16 residues. V gave up 4 bases and J gave up 1 base; unmatched junction bases: 3. DNA of the CDR3: TGTGCCAGCAGCGCCGGACTAGCGGGGGGCCAAGAGACCCAGTACTTC. Amino acid sequence: CASSAGLAGGQETQYF.

This clonotype was seen more than once but under ten times. The V and J genes are TRBV18 and TRBJ2-7; D uncertain. The germline V gene encodes CDR1 KGHSH and CDR2 LQKENI. This CDR3 spans 17 amino acids. V shed 0 bases and J shed 0 bases, with 15 bases lying between them. The CDR3 loop reads CASSPPSSYDLSYEQYF. The DNA for the CDR3 is TGTGCCAGCTCACCACCGAGCAGTTATGACCTCTCCTACGAGCAGTACTTC. Based on the CDR3 plus reference TRBV18 and TRBJ2-7, the full variable domain is NAGVMQNPRHLVRRRGQEARLRCSPMKGHSHVYWYRQLPEEGLKFMVYLQKENIIDESGMPKERFSAEFPKEGPSILRIQQVVRGDSAAYFCASSPPSSYDLSYEQYFGPGTRLTVT.

This clonotype was seen at least ten times. The CDR3 DNA is TGCAGCGTTGAAGGCCGAGGGGAGCAGTACTTC. The encoded protein is CSVEGRGEQYF. The chain combines TRBV29-1 with TRBJ2-7, with D possibly TRBD2 on 5 matching bases. Germline assignment: CDR1 SQVTM and CDR2 ANQGSEA. The CDR3 contains 11 residues. V lost 1 base and J 7 bases, leaving 8 bases between the germline ends.

CDR3 amino acids: CASSQSEGAFF. CDR3 DNA sequence: TGCGCCAGCAGTCAATCAGAGGGGGCTTTCTTT. The rearrangement links TRBV23-1 to TRBJ1-1; weak D call: TRBD1 (5 bases). TRBV23-1 is treated as an ORF (open reading frame) with a function not yet certain. Trimming took off 0 bases at V and 11 bases at J, with 7 bases between the two ends. The CDR3 runs to 11 residues.

This clonotype was seen a handful of times. The rearrangement joins TRBV7-9 to TRBJ2-1; 7 nucleotides agree with TRBD2. V lost 3 bases, J lost 9 bases, and 5 bases stayed unmatched. The CDR3 has 13 residues. The germline V gene has CDR1 SEHNR and CDR2 FQNEAQ (reference sequence). The CDR3 loop reads CASSFSGVSEQFF. The CDR3 DNA is TGTGCCAGCAGCTTCAGCGGGGTCAGTGAGCAGTTCTTC.

This clonotype was seen at least ten times. The rearrangement links TRBV5-1 to TRBJ2-2; TRBD1 matches 8 bases. V lost 2 bases, J lost 4 bases, and 4 bases stayed unmatched. Per the germline V gene, CDR1 is SGHRS and CDR2 is YFSETQ. The CDR3 consists of 15 residues. This CDR3 is CASSFGQGSTGELFF. In DNA form, the CDR3 reads TGCGCCAGCAGCTTCGGACAGGGAAGCACCGGGGAGCTGTTTTTT.

In the case of this clonotype: Mismatch with germline at one junction end may stem from a read error. The V and J genes are TRBV6-4 and TRBJ2-1, with 11 bases that match TRBD2. Germline assignment: CDR1 MRHNA and CDR2 SNTAGT. There are 14 residues in the CDR3. CDR3 nucleotides: TGTGCCAGCAGTGAAAGTAGCGGGGGGGCTCTTTTGCTCTTC. Translating it yields CASSESSGGALLLF.

The chain has TRBV13 and TRBJ2-3; D is undetermined. There are 13 residues in the CDR3. With 2 bases removed from V and 6 bases from J, the gap between germline ends came to 9 bases. The germline V gene encodes CDR1 PRHDT and CDR2 FYEKMQ (reference sequence). CDR3 in DNA: TGTGCCAGCAGCTTAAGCTCGTCGGATACGCAGTATTTT. Translating gives CASSLSSSDTQYF.

This clonotype came up many times. This sequence joins TRBV28 and TRBJ2-7; D might be TRBD1 (5 bases). This CDR3 comprises 12 residues. CDR1 is MDHEN and CDR2 is SYDVKM in the germline V gene. V was trimmed by 9 bases and J by 0 bases, leaving 9 bases between them. The CDR3 DNA sequence: TGTGCCAGTGGCAGGGACTCCTACGAGCAGTACTTC. Translating it yields CASGRDSYEQYF.

This clonotype has ten or more counts. CDR3 in DNA: TGTGCCAGCAGTGCACCGGGACTCGTCCAAGAGACCCAGTACTTC. This gives the protein CASSAPGLVQETQYF. J is TRBJ2-5 and V is TRBV12-3 or TRBV12-4; weak D call: TRBD2 (6 bases). This CDR3 has 15 residues. V was trimmed by 5 bases and J by 1 base, leaving 14 bases between them.

V is TRBV29-1 and J is TRBJ1-1, with TRBD1 matching 10 bases. This CDR3 has 17 amino acids. J lost 4 bases, V lost 5 bases, and 16 bases had no gene match. From germline, CDR1 is SQVTM and CDR2 ANQGSEA. DNA for the CDR3: TGCAGCGTTTCGAAGGGGGGGACAGGGGATATGGTCACTGAAGCTTTCTTT. Translating gives CSVSKGGTGDMVTEAFF.

This clonotype was detected ten times or more. The chain uses TRBV4-3 and TRBJ2-3, with D possibly matching TRBD1 (5 bases). The ends were cut back, 0 bases at V and 1 base at J, with 23 bases in the middle. The CDR3 is 20 amino acids. Germline CDR1 is LGHNA and CDR2 is YSLEER. The CDR3 DNA reads TGCGCCAGCAGCCAAGATCTAGGGGTCCTCTCGATATGGGGCACAGATACGCAGTATTTT. Its protein is CASSQDLGVLSIWGTDTQYF.